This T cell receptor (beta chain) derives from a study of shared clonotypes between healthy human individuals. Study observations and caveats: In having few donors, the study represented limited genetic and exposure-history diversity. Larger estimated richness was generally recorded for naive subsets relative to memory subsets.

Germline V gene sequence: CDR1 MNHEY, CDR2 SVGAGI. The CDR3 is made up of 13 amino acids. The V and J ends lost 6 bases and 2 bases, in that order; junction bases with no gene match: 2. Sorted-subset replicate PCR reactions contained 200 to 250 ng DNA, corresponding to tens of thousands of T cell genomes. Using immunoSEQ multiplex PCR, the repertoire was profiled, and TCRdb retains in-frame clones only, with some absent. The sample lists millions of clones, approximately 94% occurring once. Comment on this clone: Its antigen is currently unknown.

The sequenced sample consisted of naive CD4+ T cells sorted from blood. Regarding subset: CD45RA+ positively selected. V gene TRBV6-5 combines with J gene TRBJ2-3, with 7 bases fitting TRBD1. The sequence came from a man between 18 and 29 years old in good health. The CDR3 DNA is TGTGCCAGCAGGGGACAGAACACAGATACGCAGTATTTT. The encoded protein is CASRGQNTDTQYF.